Included here is one T cell receptor beta chain sequence, with context. Its antigen is as yet unknown. The CDR3 totals 16 residues. The germline gives CDR1 SNHLY, CDR2 FYNNEI. The ends were cut back, 3 bases at V and 5 bases at J, with 16 bases in the middle. The sample comes from a study of shared clonotypes between healthy human individuals. CD4+ cells yielded CD45RA+ naive and CD45RA-negative memory subsets. Assay: immunoSEQ multiplex PCR; the TCRdb copy retains only in-frame clones and omits some. The sample yields approximately 2.1 million clones, over 85% seen once. The study, taken as a whole, reports: The study drew on few donors, limiting represented genetic and exposure-history diversity. Non-shared clonotypes displayed generation probabilities falling below those of clonotypes present in all four donors. Compared with memory subsets, naive subsets generally had larger estimated richness.

This clonotype originated in a man between 18 and 29 years old in good health. Some clones in this sample may be carry-over from other donors' samples. This chain joins TRBV2 and TRBJ1-4; D uncertain. The sample consisted of naive CD4+ T cells from PBMCs. Subset here: CD45RA+ positively selected. In DNA form, the CDR3 reads TGTGCCAGCAGTGAGCTCTTTTGTCGGCGAAATGAAAAACTGTTTTTT. It specifies CASSELFCRRNEKLFF.